This T cell receptor (beta chain) was identified during a study of cytomegalovirus exposure and HLA in healthy donors. This clone was picked up a small number of times. Its specificity is not known. Overall study results and limits: A missense variant in DCLRE1C was later tied to TCR beta V- and J-gene trimming.

In the PCR, 60 Vbeta and 13 Jbeta primers were used. Clones were read by immunoSEQ multiplex PCR, and TCRdb kept only the in-frame ones, dropping some. The repertoire has about 94,000 clones, 76% of them found once; the top ten carry roughly 1.5%. Sequenced material: PBMCs. The TCR originated in a male donor in good health and CMV-seronegative.

CDR3 coding DNA: TGTGCCAGCAGTTCCAGGGGGCGCACTACTGGGGCCAACGTCCTGACTTTC. It specifies CASSSRGRTTGANVLTF. The chain recombines TRBV27 with TRBJ2-6, with TRBD1 matching 8 bases. With 4 bases clipped from V and 2 bases from J, the junction kept 7 bases outside the gene matches. Germline V gene sequence: CDR1 MNHEY, CDR2 SMNVEV (reference sequence). The CDR3 runs to 17 residues.